This passage covers 20 T cell receptor beta chains from one sample sequenced in a study of technical replicates of blood from several donors. Sequencing was performed with immunoSEQ multiplex PCR; in TCRdb, only in-frame clones are kept and a portion is missing. Here the sample spans roughly 60,000 clones, around 96% being singletons. Sequencing was carried out using PBMCs. The receptor source for this set is a human donor in good health. Some clones in this sample may be carry-over from other donors' samples.

V and J are TRBV7-9 and TRBJ1-1; 7 nucleotides line up with TRBD1. V gave up 3 bases and J gave up 4 bases; unmatched junction bases: 5. Germline CDR1 SEHNR, CDR2 FQNEAQ (reference sequence). The CDR3 extends over 14 amino acids. Written as DNA, the CDR3 is TGTGCCAGCAGCTTCCTACAGGGGATCACTGAAGCTTTCTTT. Encoded protein: CASSFLQGITEAFF.

The chain recombines TRBV6-1 with TRBJ1-3; unclear D gene. The ends were cut back, 5 bases at V and 0 bases at J, with 11 bases in the middle. The CDR3 has 15 amino acids. Germline V gene sequence: CDR1 MNHNS, CDR2 SASEGT. CDR3 in DNA: TGTGCCAGCAGTAAGGAGGCAATCTCTGGAAACACCATATATTTT. Its translation is CASSKEAISGNTIYF.

The chain links TRBV6-1 to TRBJ1-5, with 12 bases identical to TRBD1. The V and J ends lost 3 bases and 2 bases, in that order; junction bases with no gene match: 8. Germline assignment: CDR1 MNHNS and CDR2 SASEGT. The CDR3 has 18 amino acids. CDR3 region: CASSDGTGGWRGNQPQHF. The DNA for the CDR3 is TGTGCCAGCAGTGATGGGACAGGGGGCTGGAGGGGCAATCAGCCCCAGCATTTT.

The rearrangement uses TRBV19 and TRBJ1-5; tentatively, D is TRBD1 (5 bases). CDR3 length equals 17 residues. The V gene's germline CDR1 is LNHDA and CDR2 SQIVND (reference sequence). Trimming removed 6 bases from V and 1 base from J, with 19 bases in between. CDR3 sequence reads: CASRQGSVRGSNQPQHF. CDR3 DNA: TGTGCCAGTAGACAAGGTAGTGTTCGGGGGAGCAATCAGCCCCAGCATTTT.

The chain recombines TRBV19 with TRBJ2-3; 7 bases are a match to TRBD2. The CDR3 runs to 15 residues. CDR1 and CDR2 from the germline V gene are LNHDA and SQIVND (reference sequence). J lost 0 bases, V lost 5 bases, and 5 bases had no gene match. The CDR3 protein is CASSSSGVSTDTQYF. In DNA, the CDR3 is TGTGCCAGTAGTTCAAGCGGGGTAAGCACAGATACGCAGTATTTT.

CDR3 in amino acids: CAGVGQGTEKLFF. In DNA, the CDR3 is TGTGCCGGGGTGGGACAGGGTACTGAAAAACTGTTTTTT. This rearrangement joins TRBV7-9 to TRBJ1-4; TRBD1 matches 9 bases. The germline V gene encodes CDR1 SEHNR and CDR2 FQNEAQ (reference sequence). J lost 7 bases, V lost 11 bases, and 8 bases had no gene match. The length of the CDR3 is 13 residues.

CDR3 sequence: CASSTGLAGVGELFF. CDR3 in DNA: TGTGCCAGCAGTACAGGACTAGCGGGAGTCGGGGAGCTGTTTTTT. V and J are TRBV7-2 and TRBJ2-2; the match to TRBD2 covers 13 bases. The junction had 5 bases not matched to a gene; V was cut back by 6 bases and J by 7 bases. This CDR3 has 15 residues. Germline CDR1 reads SGHTA; CDR2 reads FQGNSA. Full variable domain (outside the CDR3, taken from reference TRBV7-2 and TRBJ2-2): GAGVSQSPSNKVTEKGKDVELRCDPISGHTALYWYRQSLGQGLEFLIYFQGNSAPDKSGLPSDRFSAERTGGSVSTLTIQRTQQEDSAVYLCASSTGLAGVGELFFGEGSRLTVL.

The V gene is TRBV29-1, the J gene TRBJ2-5, with D perhaps matching TRBD2 (6 bases). Germline-derived CDR1 and CDR2 are SQVTM and ANQGSEA. Trimming stripped 3 bases from V and 2 bases from J, with 7 bases between. The CDR3 sequence is 12 residues long. Written as DNA, the CDR3 is TGCAGCGTTGATGGACTACAAGAGACCCAGTACTTC. Protein: CSVDGLQETQYF.

This chain joins TRBV9 and TRBJ1-1; D unclear. Per the germline V gene, CDR1 is SGDLS and CDR2 is YYNGEE. This CDR3 region has 14 residues. The V and J ends lost 5 bases and 2 bases respectively, with 13 bases between them. The CDR3 DNA follows: TGTGCCAGCAGAGGAACAGCTAAAAACACTGAAGCTTTCTTT. This encodes CASRGTAKNTEAFF. Variable domain in full (rest from reference TRBV9 and TRBJ1-1): DSGVTQTPKHLITATGQRVTLRCSPRSGDLSVYWYQQSLDQGLQFLIQYYNGEERAKGNILERFSAQQFPDLHSELNLSSLELGDSALYFCASRGTAKNTEAFFGQGTRLTVV.

This chain uses TRBV5-1 with TRBJ2-5, with TRBD2 matching over 11 bases. The CDR3 totals 17 residues. Germline CDR1 and CDR2: SGHRS and YFSETQ. After removal of 3 bases from V and 3 bases from J, the junction contained 10 bases not matched to a gene. CDR3 amino acids: CASSSAPGLAEKETQYF. DNA of the CDR3: TGCGCCAGCAGCTCAGCTCCGGGACTAGCGGAGAAAGAGACCCAGTACTTC.

The CDR3 spells CASSQQGANGYTF. As DNA, the CDR3 is TGTGCCAGCTCACAACAGGGGGCGAATGGCTACACCTTC. The rearrangement uses TRBV18 and TRBJ1-2, with TRBD1 matching over 9 bases. V was clipped by 4 bases and J by 6 bases; unmatched bases: 3. Germline lookup yields CDR1 KGHSH and CDR2 LQKENI. The CDR3 has 13 residues.

The V call is TRBV7-6, the J call TRBJ1-1; D uncertain. This CDR3 contains 13 residues. Between the trimmed V and J ends, which lost 4 bases and 1 base, there was a span of 7 bases. The germline CDR1 and CDR2 sequences are SGHVS and FNYEAQ. The CDR3 region is CASSSRENTEAFF. Here the CDR3 DNA reads TGTGCCAGCAGCTCCCGGGAGAACACTGAAGCTTTCTTT.

The V and J genes are TRBV5-1 and TRBJ1-2, with D possibly matching TRBD1 (5 bases). Germline CDR1 is SGHRS and CDR2 is YFSETQ. The CDR3 totals 14 residues. The V and J ends lost 0 bases and 9 bases respectively, with 15 bases between them. The CDR3 region has the DNA TGCGCCAGCAGCTTGGATGGAGGGGAGAGGAGCTACACCTTC. Amino acids: CASSLDGGERSYTF.

The gene calls are TRBV30 and TRBJ2-1, with 7 bases that match TRBD2. Germline V gives CDR1 GTSNPN, CDR2 SVGIG (reference sequence). The CDR3 has 14 residues. V shed 0 bases and J 10 bases; nucleotides not matched to a gene: 9. As DNA, the CDR3 is TGTGCCTGGAGTGTAGGCGGGGGAAGGAGCGAGCAGTTCTTC. It translates to CAWSVGGGRSEQFF.

The chain uses TRBV9 and TRBJ2-1; weak D call: TRBD1 (5 bases). V was cut by 0 bases and J by 4 bases, with 8 bases left in between. This CDR3 comprises 14 residues. The germline gives CDR1 SGDLS, CDR2 YYNGEE. Here the CDR3 reads CASSVGQGYNEQFF. For the CDR3, the DNA is TGTGCCAGCAGCGTAGGCCAGGGATACAATGAGCAGTTCTTC.

V is TRBV30 and J is TRBJ2-7; 13 bases line up with TRBD2. The germline gives CDR1 GTSNPN, CDR2 SVGIG (reference sequence). The ends lost 1 base at V and 4 bases at J; junction bases unmatched: 7. The CDR3 is 16 residues long. CDR3 sequence reads: CAWSAPLAGGPYEQYF. As DNA, the CDR3 is TGTGCCTGGAGTGCCCCACTAGCGGGAGGGCCGTACGAGCAGTACTTC.

Here the CDR3 reads CASSPGTNTDTQYF. The DNA for the CDR3 is TGCGCCAGCAGCCCCGGGACTAACACAGATACGCAGTATTTT. The V and J genes are TRBV5-1 and TRBJ2-3, with 7 bases identical to TRBD2. Germline CDR1 is SGHRS and CDR2 is YFSETQ. CDR3 size: 14 residues. The junction had 4 bases not matched to a gene; V was cut back by 4 bases and J by 2 bases.

The gene calls are TRBV7-2 and TRBJ1-5, with D possibly TRBD1 on 6 matching bases. Germline values: CDR1 SGHTA, CDR2 FQGNSA. This CDR3 is built from 16 residues. V was clipped by 2 bases and J by 4 bases, with 15 bases between them. In DNA form, the CDR3 reads TGTGCCAGCAGCTTATTCTTGGGGACACAGAATCAGCCCCAGCATTTT. Translating gives CASSLFLGTQNQPQHF.

This rearrangement joins TRBV7-6 to TRBJ2-7, with 7 bases fitting TRBD2. In germline, CDR1 is SGHVS, CDR2 FNYEAQ. The V gene end was trimmed by 5 bases and the J gene end by 5 bases; junction bases not matched to a gene: 3. The CDR3 contains 12 residues. CDR3 sequence (DNA): TGTGCCAGCAGCCCTCGGGGGGACGAGCAGTACTTC. Translated, it gives CASSPRGDEQYF.

The chain joins TRBV6-5 to TRBJ2-7; D possibly corresponds to TRBD1 (6 bases). Germline values: CDR1 MNHEY, CDR2 SVGAGI. The CDR3 has 14 amino acids. Trimming left V 2 bases short and J 4 bases short, with 12 bases between. This CDR3 reads CASSYGRGGYEQYF. The CDR3 DNA reads as TGTGCCAGCAGTTACGGCAGGGGTGGTTACGAGCAGTACTTC.